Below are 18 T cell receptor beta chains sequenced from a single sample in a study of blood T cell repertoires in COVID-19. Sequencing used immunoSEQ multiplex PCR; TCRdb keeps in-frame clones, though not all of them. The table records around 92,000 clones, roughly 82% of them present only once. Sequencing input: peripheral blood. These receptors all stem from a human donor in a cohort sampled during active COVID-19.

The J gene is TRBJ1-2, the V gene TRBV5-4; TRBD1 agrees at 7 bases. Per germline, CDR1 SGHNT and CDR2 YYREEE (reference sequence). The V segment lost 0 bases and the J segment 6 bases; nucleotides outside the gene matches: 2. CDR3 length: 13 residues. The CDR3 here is CASSLETGDGYTF. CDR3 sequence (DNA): TGTGCCAGCAGCTTGGAAACAGGGGATGGCTACACCTTC.

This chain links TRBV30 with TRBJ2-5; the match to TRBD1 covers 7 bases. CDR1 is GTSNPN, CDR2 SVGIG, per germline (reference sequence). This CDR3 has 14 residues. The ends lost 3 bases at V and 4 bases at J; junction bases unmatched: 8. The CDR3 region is CAWSPPPGGETQYF. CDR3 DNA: TGTGCCTGGAGCCCGCCCCCAGGGGGAGAGACCCAGTACTTC.

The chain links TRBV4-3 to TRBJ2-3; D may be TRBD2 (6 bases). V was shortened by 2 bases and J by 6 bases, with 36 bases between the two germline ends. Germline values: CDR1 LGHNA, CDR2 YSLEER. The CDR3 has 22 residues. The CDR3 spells CASSQRAVSLAPPVGDWDTQYF. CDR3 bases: TGCGCCAGCAGCCAACGCGCCGTCTCACTAGCCCCGCCTGTCGGTGACTGGGATACGCAGTATTTT.

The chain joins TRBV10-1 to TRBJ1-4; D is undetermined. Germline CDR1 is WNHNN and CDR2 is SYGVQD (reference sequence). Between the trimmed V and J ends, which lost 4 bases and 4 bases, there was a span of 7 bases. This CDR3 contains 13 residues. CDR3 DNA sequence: TGCGCCAGCAGTGCGGGATATAATGAAAAACTGTTTTTT. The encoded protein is CASSAGYNEKLFF.

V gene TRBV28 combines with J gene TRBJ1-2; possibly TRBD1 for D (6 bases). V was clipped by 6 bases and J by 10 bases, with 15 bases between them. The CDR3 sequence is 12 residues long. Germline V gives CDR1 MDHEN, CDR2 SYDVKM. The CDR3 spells CASRSDSSNYTF. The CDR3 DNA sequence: TGTGCCAGCAGATCGGACAGTTCCAACTACACCTTC.

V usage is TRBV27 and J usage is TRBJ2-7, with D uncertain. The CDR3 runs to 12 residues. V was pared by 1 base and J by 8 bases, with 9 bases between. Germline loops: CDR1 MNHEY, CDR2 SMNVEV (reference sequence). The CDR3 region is CASSLWQVQQYF. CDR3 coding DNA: TGTGCCAGCAGTTTATGGCAGGTCCAGCAGTACTTC.

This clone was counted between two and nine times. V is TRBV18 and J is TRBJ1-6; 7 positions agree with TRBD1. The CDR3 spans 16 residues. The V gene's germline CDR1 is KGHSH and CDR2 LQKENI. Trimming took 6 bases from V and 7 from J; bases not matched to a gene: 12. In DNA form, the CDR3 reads TGTGCCAGCTCCCTAAGACAGGGTGATCAAAATTCACCCCTCCACTTT. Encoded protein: CASSLRQGDQNSPLHF.

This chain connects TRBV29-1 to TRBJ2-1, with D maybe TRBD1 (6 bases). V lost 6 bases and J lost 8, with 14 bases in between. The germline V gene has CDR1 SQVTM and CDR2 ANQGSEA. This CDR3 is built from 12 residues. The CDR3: CSVEITGHEQFF. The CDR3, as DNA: TGCAGCGTGGAGATTACAGGGCATGAGCAGTTCTTC.

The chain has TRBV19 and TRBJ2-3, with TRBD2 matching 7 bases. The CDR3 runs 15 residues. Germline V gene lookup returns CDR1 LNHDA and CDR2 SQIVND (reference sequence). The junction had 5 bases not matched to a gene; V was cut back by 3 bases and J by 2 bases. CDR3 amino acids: CASSMLAEYTDTQYF. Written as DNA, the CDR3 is TGTGCCAGTAGTATGCTAGCGGAATACACAGATACGCAGTATTTT.

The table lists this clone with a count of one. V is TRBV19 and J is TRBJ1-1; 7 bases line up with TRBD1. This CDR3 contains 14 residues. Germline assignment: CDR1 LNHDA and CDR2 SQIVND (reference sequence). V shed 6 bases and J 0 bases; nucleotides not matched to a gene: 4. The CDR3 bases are TGTGCCAGTAGGAGACAGGGTATGAACACTGAAGCTTTCTTT. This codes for CASRRQGMNTEAFF.

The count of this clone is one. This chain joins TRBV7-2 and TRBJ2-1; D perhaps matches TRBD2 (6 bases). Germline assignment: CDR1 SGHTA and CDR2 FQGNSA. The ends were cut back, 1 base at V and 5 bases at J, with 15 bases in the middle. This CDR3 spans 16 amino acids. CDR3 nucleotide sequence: TGTGCCAGCAGCTTAGAAGGCACTAGCAAACACAATGAGCAGTTCTTC. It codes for CASSLEGTSKHNEQFF.

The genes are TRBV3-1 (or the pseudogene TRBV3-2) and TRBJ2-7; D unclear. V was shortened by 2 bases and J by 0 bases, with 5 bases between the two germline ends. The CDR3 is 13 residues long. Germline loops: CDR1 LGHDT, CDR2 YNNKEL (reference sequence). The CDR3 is CASSQYSSYEQYF. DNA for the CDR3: TGTGCCAGCAGCCAATATAGCTCCTACGAGCAGTACTTC.

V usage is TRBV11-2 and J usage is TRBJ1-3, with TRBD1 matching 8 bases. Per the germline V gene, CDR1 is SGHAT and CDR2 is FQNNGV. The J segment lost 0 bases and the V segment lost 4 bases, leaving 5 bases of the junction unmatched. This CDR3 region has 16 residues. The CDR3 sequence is CASSSDRVNSGNTIYF. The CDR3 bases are TGTGCCAGCAGCTCGGACAGGGTTAACTCTGGAAACACCATATATTTT. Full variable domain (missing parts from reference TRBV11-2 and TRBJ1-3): EAGVAQSPRYKIIEKRQSVAFWCNPISGHATLYWYQQILGQGPKLLIQFQNNGVVDDSQLPKDRFSAERLKGVDSTLKIQPAKLEDSAVYLCASSSDRVNSGNTIYFGEGSWLTVV.

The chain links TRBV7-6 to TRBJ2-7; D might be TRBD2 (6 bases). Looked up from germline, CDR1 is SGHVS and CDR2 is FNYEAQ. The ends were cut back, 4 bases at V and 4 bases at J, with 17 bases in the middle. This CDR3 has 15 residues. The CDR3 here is CASSSLAGTPYEQYF. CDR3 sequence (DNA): TGTGCCAGCAGCTCGCTTGCGGGAACTCCTTACGAGCAGTACTTC.

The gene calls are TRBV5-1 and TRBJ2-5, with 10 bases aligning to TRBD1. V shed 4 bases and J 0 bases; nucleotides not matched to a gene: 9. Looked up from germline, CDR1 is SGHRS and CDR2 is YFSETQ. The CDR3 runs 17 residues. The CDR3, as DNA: TGCGCCAGCAGCCCCAGTTGGACAGGGGGAAACCAAGAGACCCAGTACTTC. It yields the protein CASSPSWTGGNQETQYF.

The CDR3 spells CASSPRAYEQFF. DNA of the CDR3: TGTGCCAGCAGTCCGAGGGCCTATGAGCAGTTCTTC. The chain uses TRBV7-2 and TRBJ2-1, with D perhaps TRBD2 (5 bases). Deletions cut 6 bases from V and 8 bases from J, with 11 bases between. Germline V gene lookup returns CDR1 SGHTA and CDR2 FQGNSA. There are 12 residues in the CDR3.

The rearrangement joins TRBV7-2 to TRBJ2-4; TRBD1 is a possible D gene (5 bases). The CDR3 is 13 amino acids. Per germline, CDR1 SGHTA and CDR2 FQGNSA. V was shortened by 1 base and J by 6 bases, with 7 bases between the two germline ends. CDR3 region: CASSLGQGNIQYF. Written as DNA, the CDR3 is TGTGCCAGCAGCTTAGGGCAGGGAAACATTCAGTACTTC.

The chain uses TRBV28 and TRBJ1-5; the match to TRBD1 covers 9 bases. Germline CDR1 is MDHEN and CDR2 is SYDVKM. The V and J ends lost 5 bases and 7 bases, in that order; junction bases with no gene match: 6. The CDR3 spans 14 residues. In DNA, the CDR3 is TGTGCCAGCAGTCAGCGGACAGGGGTCCAGCCCCAGCATTTT. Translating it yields CASSQRTGVQPQHF.